The text below deals with one T cell receptor (beta chain). The antigen remains unidentified. The data were taken from a study of blood T cells in healthy people across ages. Study-wide results and limits: CMV status of donors was not determined, possibly confounding expanded clonotype changes. The fall in TCR beta diversity per million T cells was roughly linear with age.

Donors each provided ten milliliters of peripheral blood. The study isolated at least 6 million PBMCs from each sample. PCR was performed a second time for about 7 to 11 cycles using a sample-barcoded 5' primer and a J-beta primer mix. From the 5' RACE reads, TCRdb called clonotypes with MiXCR, one entry per CDR3 protein. The data show roughly 1.5 million distinct CDR3 sequences, with around 40% seen just once and under 5% held by the top ten. Germline V gene lookup returns CDR1 MNHEY and CDR2 SVGEGT. There are 14 residues in the CDR3. This clonotype was obtained from a woman aged 18-35 years in good health. Sequencing was carried out using blood. This chain joins TRBV6-2 or TRBV6-3 and TRBJ2-4; weak D call: TRBD2 (6 bases). The J call may be mistaken, given a closer DNA end match to TRBJ2-7. CDR3 protein: CAIGRERVSYEQYF. The CDR3 DNA follows: TGTGCCATCGGCCGTGAGCGGGTATCCTACGAGCAGTACTTC.